This passage covers 17 T cell receptor beta chains from one sample sequenced in a study of cytomegalovirus exposure and HLA in healthy donors. In the PCR, 60 Vbeta and 13 Jbeta primers were used. Sequencing was performed with immunoSEQ multiplex PCR; in TCRdb, only in-frame clones are kept and a portion is missing. The repertoire includes approximately 150,000 clones, roughly 73% of them detected once, and approximately 3.2% sits in the top ten. Material: PBMCs. The receptor source for this set is a man between 40 and 49 years old in good health and CMV-seronegative.

This chain uses TRBV4-3 with TRBJ2-2; no firm D call. CDR1 and CDR2 from the germline V gene are LGHNA and YSLEER. The CDR3 sequence is 13 residues long. Deletions cut 3 bases from V and 2 bases from J, with 4 bases between. DNA of the CDR3: TGCGCCAGCAGCCAGAGAAACACCGGGGAGCTGTTTTTT. Translation: CASSQRNTGELFF.

The chain carries TRBV7-9 and TRBJ2-2; a weak D match, TRBD2 (6 bases). The CDR3 covers 14 residues. V was shortened by 5 bases and J by 7 bases, with 14 bases between the two germline ends. The germline V gene encodes CDR1 SEHNR and CDR2 FQNEAQ (reference sequence). In nucleotides, the CDR3 is TGTGCCAGCAGCCCGCCGGGGAGGAACGGGGAGCTGTTTTTT. Its translation: CASSPPGRNGELFF.

The chain has TRBV6-1 and TRBJ1-1; 8 positions match TRBD1. CDR1 is MNHNS and CDR2 is SASEGT in the germline V gene. The ends lost 0 bases at V and 10 bases at J; junction bases unmatched: 13. The CDR3 is 16 residues long. The CDR3 protein is CASSEARTWVTGGAFF. The CDR3 DNA is TGTGCCAGCAGTGAAGCGCGGACCTGGGTTACAGGGGGAGCTTTCTTT.

The chain employs TRBV20-1 and TRBJ2-7; D unresolved. The CDR3 consists of 11 residues. V dropped 1 base and J dropped 6 bases, with 7 bases sitting between them. Germline CDR1 and CDR2: DFQATT and SNEGSKA (reference sequence). The CDR3 DNA is TGCAGTGCTAGAGGGAGTGGCGAGCAGTACTTC. This encodes CSARGSGEQYF.

V gene TRBV28 combines with J gene TRBJ1-5; perhaps TRBD1 as D (6 bases). Trimming removed 7 bases from V and 1 base from J, with 14 bases in between. Germline V lookup: CDR1 MDHEN, CDR2 SYDVKM. The CDR3 is 15 amino acids. CDR3 nucleotides: TGTGCCAGCAAAGCACCCAGGGGAAGCAATCAGCCCCAGCATTTT. Residues: CASKAPRGSNQPQHF. The full variable domain, rest sourced from reference TRBV28 and TRBJ1-5, is DVKVTQSSRYLVKRTGEKVFLECVQDMDHENMFWYRQDPGLGLRLIYFSYDVKMKEKGDIPEGYSVSREKKERFSLILESASTNQTSMYLCASKAPRGSNQPQHFGDGTRLSIL.

This clone was observed a single time. J is TRBJ2-3 and V is TRBV19; perhaps TRBD2 as D (6 bases). The CDR3 has 20 amino acids. Germline loops: CDR1 LNHDA, CDR2 SQIVND (reference sequence). V lost 4 bases and J lost 0, with 26 bases in between. The chain's CDR3 is CASSTPWDFQNLASTDTQYF. The CDR3 DNA is TGTGCCAGTAGTACTCCTTGGGACTTCCAAAATCTCGCTAGCACAGATACGCAGTATTTT. Based on the CDR3 plus reference TRBV19 and TRBJ2-3, the full variable domain is DGGITQSPKYLFRKEGQNVTLSCEQNLNHDAMYWYRQDPGQGLRLIYYSQIVNDFQKGDIAEGYSVSREKKESFPLTVTSAQKNPTAFYLCASSTPWDFQNLASTDTQYFGPGTRLTVL.

This clone has only a few counts. DNA for the CDR3: TGTGCCACCAGCAGAGACACAGGGGGCGCAGAGACCCAGTACTTC. Translating gives CATSRDTGGAETQYF. The V call is TRBV15, the J call TRBJ2-5; 9 bases match TRBD1. Germline CDR1 reads LNHNV; CDR2 reads YYDKDF (reference sequence). Unmatched junction bases numbered 3, after V lost 0 bases and J lost 4 bases. The CDR3 has 15 amino acids.

The chain uses TRBV2 and TRBJ1-2, with 9 nucleotides matching TRBD1. V dropped 7 bases and J dropped 3; count of bases not matched to a gene: 6. Germline values: CDR1 SNHLY, CDR2 FYNNEI. The CDR3 runs to 14 residues. CDR3 nucleotides: TGTGCCAGCAATGGACAGGGGCATTACTATGGCTACACCTTC. Amino acid sequence: CASNGQGHYYGYTF.

The chain joins TRBV5-1 to TRBJ2-5; 7 nucleotides agree with TRBD1. Unmatched junction bases numbered 9, after V lost 2 bases and J lost 5 bases. The germline CDR1 and CDR2 sequences are SGHRS and YFSETQ. The CDR3 is made up of 15 amino acids. CDR3 nucleotides: TGCGCCAGCAGCTTCCTGACAGGGTCGGGGGAGACCCAGTACTTC. Residues: CASSFLTGSGETQYF. The full variable domain, its missing parts supplied by reference TRBV5-1 and TRBJ2-5, is KAGVTQTPRYLIKTRGQQVTLSCSPISGHRSVSWYQQTPGQGLQFLFEYFSETQRNKGNFPGRFSGRQFSNSRSEMNVSTLELGDSALYLCASSFLTGSGETQYFGPGTRLLVL.

This clone was detected a few times. In DNA form, the CDR3 reads TGTGCCAGCAAGTTAGGGGGAGACTACTACGAGCAGTACTTC. Its translation: CASKLGGDYYEQYF. V gene TRBV6-1 combines with J gene TRBJ2-7; TRBD1 might be the D (6 bases). There are 14 residues in the CDR3. Trimming cost V 7 bases and J 3 bases, with 16 bases left between them. Per the germline V gene, CDR1 is MNHNS and CDR2 is SASEGT.

This chain joins TRBV9 and TRBJ1-5; 7 nucleotides match TRBD1. CDR1 SGDLS and CDR2 YYNGEE come from the germline V gene. This CDR3 contains 13 residues. V lost 4 bases to trimming and J lost 7 bases; unmatched junction nucleotides: 5. The chain's CDR3 is CASSSGTAQPQHF. The DNA for the CDR3 is TGTGCCAGCAGCTCCGGGACAGCACAGCCCCAGCATTTT.

V gene TRBV6-5 combines with J gene TRBJ1-1; D remains ambiguous. Trimming removed 2 bases from V and 4 bases from J, with 17 bases in between. The CDR3 totals 16 residues. In germline, CDR1 is MNHEY, CDR2 SVGAGI. CDR3 sequence: CASSYDILRLTTEAFF. The CDR3 region has the DNA TGTGCCAGCAGTTACGATATCCTCAGGTTGACCACTGAAGCTTTCTTT.

The chain carries TRBV9 and TRBJ2-5; possibly TRBD1 for D (5 bases). The J call may be wrong; the DNA end is better matched by TRBJ2-7. The CDR3 is 14 residues long. Germline CDR1 reads SGDLS; CDR2 reads YYNGEE. For the CDR3, the DNA is TGTGCCAGCAGCGTAGACCAGGGCGTCTACGAGCAGTACTTC. Protein product: CASSVDQGVYEQYF.

The chain employs TRBV10-1 and TRBJ2-5; no reliable D call. Germline CDR1 and CDR2: WNHNN and SYGVQD (reference sequence). The CDR3 has 15 residues. Trimming took off 1 base at V and 1 base at J, with 10 bases between the two ends. CDR3 amino acids: CASSECIVVQETQYF. The CDR3, as DNA: TGCGCCAGCAGTGAGTGTATAGTGGTCCAAGAGACCCAGTACTTC.

V and J are TRBV13 and TRBJ1-2; no clear D. The germline gives CDR1 PRHDT, CDR2 FYEKMQ (reference sequence). The CDR3 length is 13 residues. The V gene lost 6 bases and the J gene lost 1 base, with 9 bases spanning the gap. The CDR3 DNA is TGTGCCAGCAGTCCCGGGAATAACTATGGCTACACCTTC. Its translation: CASSPGNNYGYTF.

This chain uses TRBV19 with TRBJ1-5; D remains ambiguous. The germline V gene encodes CDR1 LNHDA and CDR2 SQIVND (reference sequence). The CDR3 is made up of 13 amino acids. Trimming removed 6 bases at V and 1 base at J, with 7 bases between. The CDR3 region has the DNA TGTGCCAGTAGGAGGGCCAGCAATCAGCCCCAGCATTTT. It translates to CASRRASNQPQHF.

The chain carries TRBV7-2 and TRBJ2-5, with 10 bases that match TRBD1. Per the germline V gene, CDR1 is SGHTA and CDR2 is FQGNSA. V lost 5 bases and J lost 5; bases outside the gene matches: 11. The CDR3 consists of 16 residues. The CDR3 DNA is TGTGCCAGCAGCCCCAGAGGGGACAGGGGTAGCGAGACCCAGTACTTC. Encoded protein: CASSPRGDRGSETQYF.